Listed below are T cell receptor beta chains from one sample, sequenced in a study of T-cell reconstitution after alpha-beta-depleted transplantation in children. TCRdb used MiXCR to reprocess the PCR reads, holding one entry per CDR3 protein. The table shows nearly 250,000 distinct CDR3 sequences, with approximately 8.9% occurring only once. The sample in question was PBMCs, mostly from graft donor cells, obtained 180 days after TCRalphabeta/CD19-depleted stem cell transplant. These receptor sequences come from a male patient younger than 18 who had a stem cell transplant for acute lymphoblastic leukemia, so the T cells may come from the graft donor. Both conserved end residues are part of each CDR3. The order of the fields is J gene, clone size, D gene, V gene, CDR3 protein, CDR3 DNA. The D gene is left open where the match is weak. Only some rows state a clone size, as once, few, many or a class for expanded clones.

j_call: TRBJ2-1
clone_size: many
d_call: NA
v_call: TRBV7-2
cdr3_aa: CASSLPYRVGQFF
cdr3_nt: TGTGCCAGCAGCTTGCCCTACAGGGTTGGTCAGTTCTTC

j_call: TRBJ2-1
clone_size: many
d_call: NA
v_call: TRBV18
cdr3_aa: CASSPKGPWWFF
cdr3_nt: TGTGCCAGCTCACCAAAGGGTCCCTGGTGGTTCTTC

j_call: TRBJ1-3
clone_size: many
d_call: NA
v_call: TRBV28
cdr3_aa: CASSYGPGAGNTIYF
cdr3_nt: TGTGCCAGCAGTTATGGGCCTGGGGCTGGAAACACCATATATTTT

j_call: TRBJ2-2
clone_size: medium-sized
d_call: TRBD2
v_call: TRBV4-3
cdr3_aa: CASSPQGAGGLAGELFF
cdr3_nt: TGCGCCAGCAGCCCCCAAGGGGCGGGGGGGCTTGCCGGGGAGCTGTTTTTT

j_call: TRBJ2-7
clone_size: many
d_call: TRBD1
v_call: TRBV11-3
cdr3_aa: CASSQTKLPGQGNYEQYF
cdr3_nt: TGTGCCAGCAGCCAAACCAAGCTCCCGGGACAGGGGAACTACGAGCAGTACTTC

j_call: TRBJ2-7
clone_size: NA
d_call: TRBD1
v_call: TRBV20-1
cdr3_aa: CCARDRGTGAYEQYF
cdr3_nt: TGCTGTGCTAGAGATCGCGGGACAGGGGCCTACGAGCAGTACTTC

j_call: TRBJ2-1
clone_size: many
d_call: NA
v_call: TRBV2
cdr3_aa: CAIAYNEQFF
cdr3_nt: TGTGCCATTGCGTACAATGAGCAGTTCTTC

j_call: TRBJ1-2
clone_size: many
d_call: TRBD1
v_call: TRBV10-3
cdr3_aa: CAITGQGANGYTF
cdr3_nt: TGTGCCATCACGGGACAGGGGGCGAATGGCTACACCTTC

j_call: TRBJ2-3
clone_size: many
d_call: NA
v_call: TRBV12-3/TRBV12-4
cdr3_aa: CASSLVRMGDTQYF
cdr3_nt: TGTGCCAGCAGTTTGGTTCGCATGGGGGATACGCAGTATTTT

j_call: TRBJ2-4
clone_size: many
d_call: NA
v_call: TRBV29-1
cdr3_aa: CSVGQGNNIQYF
cdr3_nt: TGCAGCGTTGGTCAGGGAAATAACATTCAGTACTTC

j_call: TRBJ2-5
clone_size: NA
d_call: TRBD2
v_call: TRBV29-1
cdr3_aa: CSVNLAGRETQYF
cdr3_nt: TGCAGCGTTAACCTAGCGGGGCGAGAGACCCAGTACTTC

j_call: TRBJ2-7
clone_size: many
d_call: NA
v_call: TRBV12-3/TRBV12-4
cdr3_aa: CASSFAHEQYF
cdr3_nt: TGTGCCAGCAGTTTCGCCCACGAGCAGTACTTC

j_call: TRBJ2-6
clone_size: many
d_call: NA
v_call: TRBV21-1
cdr3_aa: CASSKGRASGANVLTF
cdr3_nt: TGTGCCAGCAGCAAAGGAAGGGCTTCTGGGGCCAACGTCCTGACTTTC

j_call: TRBJ2-6
clone_size: many
d_call: NA
v_call: TRBV5-1
cdr3_aa: CASSRLTGSSGANVLTF
cdr3_nt: TGCGCCAGCAGCCGTCTTACCGGGAGCTCTGGGGCCAACGTCCTGACTTTC

j_call: TRBJ2-3
clone_size: NA
d_call: NA
v_call: TRBV24-1
cdr3_aa: CATRRGHTQYF
cdr3_nt: TGTGCCACCAGGAGGGGTCATACGCAGTATTTT

j_call: TRBJ2-3
clone_size: many
d_call: TRBD2
v_call: TRBV10-3
cdr3_aa: CAISTLGGLAVTDTQYF
cdr3_nt: TGTGCCATCAGTACCCTTGGGGGACTAGCGGTCACAGATACGCAGTATTTT

j_call: TRBJ2-1
clone_size: few
d_call: NA
v_call: TRBV19
cdr3_aa: CASTDPPYNEQFF
cdr3_nt: TGTGCCAGTACAGACCCCCCTTACAATGAGCAGTTCTTC

j_call: TRBJ2-4
clone_size: many
d_call: NA
v_call: TRBV7-2
cdr3_aa: CASSFRVSVDIQYF
cdr3_nt: TGTGCCAGCAGCTTTAGGGTTTCGGTGGACATTCAGTACTTC

j_call: TRBJ1-3
clone_size: many
d_call: NA
v_call: TRBV5-1
cdr3_aa: CASSPVSGNTIYF
cdr3_nt: TGCGCCAGCAGTCCGGTCTCTGGAAACACCATATATTTT

j_call: TRBJ2-3
clone_size: few
d_call: NA
v_call: TRBV6-1
cdr3_aa: CASSEVQTSRGTDTQYF
cdr3_nt: TGTGCCAGCAGTGAAGTCCAGACTAGTCGGGGCACAGATACGCAGTATTTT

j_call: TRBJ1-2
clone_size: many
d_call: TRBD1
v_call: TRBV28
cdr3_aa: CATSWGTAYGYTF
cdr3_nt: TGTGCCACCTCTTGGGGGACAGCCTATGGCTACACCTTC

j_call: TRBJ2-3
clone_size: many
d_call: TRBD1
v_call: TRBV20-1
cdr3_aa: CSASRQGRADTQYF
cdr3_nt: TGCAGTGCTAGTAGACAGGGGCGTGCAGATACGCAGTATTTT

j_call: TRBJ2-7
clone_size: NA
d_call: TRBD2
v_call: TRBV6-2/TRBV6-3
cdr3_aa: CASRRLADYEQYF
cdr3_nt: TGTGCCAGCAGACGACTAGCGGATTACGAGCAGTACTTC

j_call: TRBJ2-1
clone_size: NA
d_call: NA
v_call: TRBV5-4
cdr3_aa: CASSLVTAAYNEQFF
cdr3_nt: TGTGCCAGCAGCTTAGTGACCGCGGCTTACAATGAGCAGTTCTTC

j_call: TRBJ1-5
clone_size: many
d_call: NA
v_call: TRBV12-3/TRBV12-4
cdr3_aa: CASSPFLGLDNQPQHF
cdr3_nt: TGTGCCAGCAGCCCATTCCTAGGGTTAGACAATCAGCCCCAGCATTTT

j_call: TRBJ2-7
clone_size: many
d_call: TRBD1
v_call: TRBV6-2/TRBV6-3
cdr3_aa: CASSQRTGKRISYEQYF
cdr3_nt: TGTGCCAGCAGTCAACGGACAGGGAAGCGTATCTCCTACGAGCAGTACTTC

j_call: TRBJ2-5
clone_size: many
d_call: TRBD1
v_call: TRBV6-2/TRBV6-3
cdr3_aa: CASSAGGGKTQYF
cdr3_nt: TGTGCCAGCAGCGCAGGGGGCGGGAAGACCCAGTACTTC

j_call: TRBJ1-1
clone_size: many
d_call: TRBD1
v_call: TRBV20-1
cdr3_aa: CRCSQGAQSLDYTEAFF
cdr3_nt: TGCAGATGCTCTCAGGGGGCCCAGTCCCTCGATTACACTGAAGCTTTCTTT

j_call: TRBJ1-4
clone_size: many
d_call: NA
v_call: TRBV7-2
cdr3_aa: CASSLVLGEKLFF
cdr3_nt: TGTGCCAGCAGCTTAGTGTTAGGGGAAAAACTGTTTTTT

j_call: TRBJ1-1
clone_size: many
d_call: TRBD1
v_call: TRBV19
cdr3_aa: CATNPGTGTTEAFF
cdr3_nt: TGTGCCACGAATCCCGGGACAGGGACCACTGAAGCTTTCTTT

j_call: TRBJ2-7
clone_size: NA
d_call: TRBD1
v_call: TRBV28
cdr3_aa: CASSLSGQGSYEQYF
cdr3_nt: TGTGCCAGCAGTTTATCGGGACAGGGGTCCTACGAGCAGTACTTC

j_call: TRBJ2-3
clone_size: many
d_call: TRBD2
v_call: TRBV5-1
cdr3_aa: CASSPSFGLAGVVNTNTQYF
cdr3_nt: TGCGCCAGCAGCCCCTCCTTCGGACTAGCGGGAGTGGTGAACACAAATACGCAGTATTTT

j_call: TRBJ2-2
clone_size: many
d_call: NA
v_call: TRBV11-3
cdr3_aa: CASGKGWAGELFF
cdr3_nt: TGTGCCAGCGGGAAAGGTTGGGCCGGGGAGCTGTTTTTT

j_call: TRBJ2-2
clone_size: many
d_call: NA
v_call: TRBV27
cdr3_aa: CASSLQWTGELFF
cdr3_nt: TGTGCCAGCAGTTTACAGTGGACCGGGGAGCTGTTTTTT

j_call: TRBJ1-6
clone_size: many
d_call: NA
v_call: TRBV5-1
cdr3_aa: CASSHDSTPNSPLHF
cdr3_nt: TGCGCCAGCAGCCACGATTCCACTCCTAATTCACCCCTCCACTTT

j_call: TRBJ1-5
clone_size: NA
d_call: TRBD1
v_call: TRBV28
cdr3_aa: CASRSGTGGDQPQHF
cdr3_nt: TGTGCCAGCAGATCCGGGACAGGGGGGGATCAGCCCCAGCATTTT

j_call: TRBJ2-7
clone_size: many
d_call: TRBD2
v_call: TRBV9
cdr3_aa: CASSVVAGGTYEQYF
cdr3_nt: TGTGCCAGCAGCGTAGTAGCGGGGGGGACCTACGAGCAGTACTTC

j_call: TRBJ2-6
clone_size: NA
d_call: NA
v_call: TRBV20-1
cdr3_aa: CSAASSGANVLTF
cdr3_nt: TGCAGTGCCGCTAGCTCTGGGGCCAACGTCCTGACTTTC

j_call: TRBJ2-1
clone_size: NA
d_call: NA
v_call: TRBV27
cdr3_aa: CASSPPDVHNEQFF
cdr3_nt: TGTGCCAGCAGTCCCCCAGACGTACACAATGAGCAGTTCTTC

j_call: TRBJ1-1
clone_size: many
d_call: NA
v_call: TRBV29-1
cdr3_aa: CSVNVGGTRTEAFF
cdr3_nt: TGCAGCGTCAACGTTGGGGGGACTCGCACTGAAGCTTTCTTT

j_call: TRBJ1-1
clone_size: many
d_call: NA
v_call: TRBV5-4
cdr3_aa: CASGFGGGNTEAFF
cdr3_nt: TGTGCCAGCGGGTTTGGGGGGGGGAACACTGAAGCTTTCTTT